The 25 T cell receptor beta chains listed next were all sequenced from one sample in a study of T-cell reconstitution after alpha-beta-depleted transplantation in children. Unique molecular identifiers featured in how the TCRbeta library was prepared. TCRdb used MiXCR to reprocess the PCR reads, holding one entry per CDR3 protein. The table records 900,000 or so distinct CDR3 sequences, roughly 15% of them present only once. The sequencing used PBMCs, mostly from graft donor cells, collected 360 days after TCRalphabeta/CD19-depleted stem cell transplant. All receptors come from a male patient aged 10 to 17 who had a stem cell transplant for acute lymphoblastic leukemia, so the T cells may come from the graft donor.

This clonotype turned up a few times. The gene calls are TRBV5-6 and TRBJ2-1, with 10 bases fitting TRBD2. The germline gives CDR1 SGHDT, CDR2 YYEEEE. This CDR3 comprises 15 residues. Trimming removed 4 bases from V and 7 bases from J; junction bases left unmatched: 8. The CDR3 protein is CASSQSSGSKNEQFF. DNA of the CDR3: TGTGCCAGCAGCCAGTCTAGCGGGAGTAAAAATGAGCAGTTCTTC.

This clonotype was detected ten times or more. V is TRBV12-3 or TRBV12-4 and J is TRBJ2-1, with D possibly TRBD2 on 5 matching bases. V lost 10 bases to trimming and J lost 4 bases, with 17 bases between them. This CDR3 has 14 amino acids. In DNA, the CDR3 is TGTGCCACCGTTCGGGGATCTAAGTACAATGAGCAGTTCTTC. This translates into CATVRGSKYNEQFF.

This clonotype was recorded a few times. The rearrangement links TRBV6-1 to TRBJ2-1; 7 nucleotides line up with TRBD1. The CDR3 consists of 15 residues. CDR1 and CDR2 from the germline V gene are MNHNS and SASEGT. V was pared by 6 bases and J by 4 bases, with 9 bases of the junction left unmatched. CDR3 sequence (DNA): TGTGCCAGCAGCGACGGGACAGCCCTTTACAATGAGCAGTTCTTC. Translation gives CASSDGTALYNEQFF.

This clonotype was seen more than once but under ten times. The chain has TRBV5-1 and TRBJ2-3; tentative D call: TRBD1 (5 bases). V was shortened by 2 bases and J by 0 bases, with 13 bases between the two germline ends. Looked up from germline, CDR1 is SGHRS and CDR2 is YFSETQ. The length of the CDR3 is 16 residues. The CDR3 is CASSFIRQTSTDTQYF. CDR3 bases: TGCGCCAGCAGCTTTATTCGACAGACGAGCACAGATACGCAGTATTTT.

There are many counts of this clonotype. The V call is TRBV5-1, the J call TRBJ2-2; no reliable D call. V was clipped by 0 bases and J by 4 bases, with 7 bases between them. Germline CDR1 reads SGHRS; CDR2 reads YFSETQ. The CDR3 runs 14 residues. The CDR3 here is CASSLVSGTGELFF. CDR3 sequence (DNA): TGCGCCAGCAGCTTGGTTTCGGGCACCGGGGAGCTGTTTTTT.

V usage is TRBV12-3 or TRBV12-4 and J usage is TRBJ2-7; D is perhaps TRBD1 (6 bases). V was trimmed by 2 bases and J by 5 bases, leaving 10 bases between them. CDR3 length equals 13 residues. In DNA, the CDR3 is TGTGCCAGCAGTTTAACCAGGGGTCACGAGCAGTACTTC. Protein: CASSLTRGHEQYF.

This clonotype was seen only a few times. The chain joins TRBV12-3 or TRBV12-4 to TRBJ2-6; 7 bases are shared with TRBD1. CDR3 length equals 17 residues. V lost 5 bases to trimming and J lost 0 bases; unmatched junction nucleotides: 7. The CDR3 DNA sequence: TGTGCCAGCAGTGCCTGGGACAGTAGCTCTGGGGCCAACGTCCTGACTTTC. Its protein product is CASSAWDSSSGANVLTF.

V and J are TRBV7-3 and TRBJ2-1; 7 nucleotides line up with TRBD1. J lost 7 bases, V lost 4 bases, and 10 bases had no gene match. The CDR3 totals 15 residues. From germline, CDR1 is SGHTA and CDR2 FQGTGA. In DNA form, the CDR3 reads TGTGCCAGCAGCTATTGGGACAGCCCCGAGAATGAGCAGTTCTTC. This gives the protein CASSYWDSPENEQFF. The entire variable domain, with the rest obtained from reference TRBV7-3 and TRBJ2-1, is as follows: GAGVSQTPSNKVTEKGKYVELRCDPISGHTALYWYRQSLGQGPEFLIYFQGTGAADDSGLPNDRFFAVRPEGSVSTLKIQRTERGDSAVYLCASSYWDSPENEQFFGPGTRLTVL.

The chain links TRBV5-1 to TRBJ2-7, with D uncertain. The V gene's germline CDR1 is SGHRS and CDR2 YFSETQ. The CDR3 is 13 residues long. V gave up 0 bases and J gave up 3 bases, with 7 bases separating them. Written as DNA, the CDR3 is TGCGCCAGCAGCTTGGCTCTCTACTACGAGCAGTACTTC. Its protein product is CASSLALYYEQYF.

There are a few counts of this clonotype. The chain uses TRBV5-1 and TRBJ2-1; 10 bases agree with TRBD2. Germline trimming cut 2 bases from V and 3 bases from J; bases unmatched to any gene: 17. This CDR3 is built from 20 residues. CDR1 is SGHRS, CDR2 YFSETQ, per germline. The CDR3 nucleotides read TGCGCCAGCAGCTTCTGGATTGGGCTAGCGGGAGCCCTTTACTACAATGAGCAGTTCTTC. It specifies CASSFWIGLAGALYYNEQFF.

This clonotype was observed a few times. V is TRBV7-3 and J is TRBJ1-1, with unresolved D. This CDR3 spans 16 amino acids. The germline gives CDR1 SGHTA, CDR2 FQGTGA. Trimming pared 2 bases from V and 4 bases from J, leaving 17 bases between. The DNA of the CDR3 is TGTGCCAGCAGCTTAGGAAGGTTCGGCGTAGGCACTGAAGCTTTCTTT. This encodes CASSLGRFGVGTEAFF.

The V and J genes are TRBV13 and TRBJ2-7; 8 bases align to TRBD1. The CDR3 is 16 residues long. The V gene end was trimmed by 1 base and the J gene end by 3 bases; junction bases not matched to a gene: 8. Germline CDR1 reads PRHDT; CDR2 reads FYEKMQ (reference sequence). For the CDR3, the DNA is TGTGCCAGCAGCTTAGTTGGGCAGGGGGCTCGCTACGAGCAGTACTTC. It is translated as CASSLVGQGARYEQYF.

J is TRBJ1-3 and V is TRBV29-1; D not certain. Germline lookup yields CDR1 SQVTM and CDR2 ANQGSEA. The CDR3 covers 12 residues. Trimming took 4 bases from V and 1 from J, leaving 5 bases between them. The CDR3 loop is CSVAWSGNTIYF. The DNA for the CDR3 is TGCAGCGTTGCCTGGTCTGGAAACACCATATATTTT. The variable domain in full, completed from reference TRBV29-1 and TRBJ1-3, reads SAVISQKPSRDICQRGTSLTIQCQVDSQVTMMFWYRQQPGQSLTLIATANQGSEATYESGFVIDKFPISRPNLTFSTLTVSNMSPEDSSIYLCSVAWSGNTIYFGEGSWLTVV.

The chain carries TRBV11-2 and TRBJ2-1; 13 nucleotides agree with TRBD2. Germline values: CDR1 SGHAT, CDR2 FQNNGV. CDR3 size: 18 residues. The trim removed 5 bases at V and 2 bases at J, leaving 9 bases unmatched. CDR3 DNA sequence: TGTGCCAGCAGCCCTGGACTAGCGGGAGTATGGACCTACAATGAGCAGTTCTTC. It specifies CASSPGLAGVWTYNEQFF.

The sample holds a few counts of this clonotype. The V gene is TRBV4-2, the J gene TRBJ2-1; TRBD1 matches 7 bases. Germline loops: CDR1 LGHNA, CDR2 YNFKEQ. Trimming cost V 1 base and J 6 bases; bases outside gene matches: 6. The CDR3 totals 15 residues. CDR3 sequence reads: CASSQGGQIFNEQFF. As DNA, the CDR3 is TGTGCCAGCAGCCAAGGGGGACAGATATTCAATGAGCAGTTCTTC.

The table lists this clonotype with a few counts. The V call is TRBV4-1, the J call TRBJ2-7; no firm D call. The CDR3 runs 13 residues. Germline-derived CDR1 and CDR2 are MGHRA and YSYEKL. Trimming shortened V by 1 base and J by 3 bases, and 7 bases separated the two germline ends. CDR3 region: CASSQGSLYEQYF. The CDR3 DNA follows: TGCGCCAGCAGCCAAGGGTCGCTCTACGAGCAGTACTTC.

This chain connects TRBV5-1 to TRBJ2-1; tentatively, D is TRBD1 (6 bases). This CDR3 region has 15 residues. Trimming left V 0 bases short and J 7 bases short, with 14 bases between. Germline V lookup: CDR1 SGHRS, CDR2 YFSETQ. DNA of the CDR3: TGCGCCAGCAGCTTGGTCCAGGGGATAGGAAATGAGCAGTTCTTC. Translating it yields CASSLVQGIGNEQFF.

The V call is TRBV4-1, the J call TRBJ1-6, with D unclear. The CDR3 totals 18 residues. V gave up 0 bases and J gave up 0 bases, with 12 bases separating them. CDR1 MGHRA and CDR2 YSYEKL come from the germline V gene. In DNA, the CDR3 is TGCGCCAGCAGCCAAGAGACGCAGAGAAGCTCCTATAATTCACCCCTCCACTTT. It codes for CASSQETQRSSYNSPLHF.

Only a few counts were recorded for this clonotype. The J gene is TRBJ1-5, the V gene TRBV5-1; 8 nucleotides line up with TRBD1. V lost 4 bases to trimming and J lost 0 bases; unmatched junction nucleotides: 6. Germline V gene data show CDR1 as SGHRS and CDR2 as YFSETQ. This CDR3 region has 16 residues. The CDR3, as DNA: TGCGCCAGCAGCGTGGGGACAGGAATTAGCAATCAGCCCCAGCATTTT. Translated: CASSVGTGISNQPQHF.

This clonotype was counted a few times. The rearrangement joins TRBV6-5 to TRBJ2-3, with TRBD2 matching over 8 bases. The CDR3 extends over 15 amino acids. Germline values: CDR1 MNHEY, CDR2 SVGAGI. With 4 bases clipped from V and 5 bases from J, the junction kept 8 bases outside the gene matches. CDR3 region: CASSSLAAGGDTQYF. CDR3 sequence (DNA): TGTGCCAGCAGTTCACTAGCGGCCGGCGGAGATACGCAGTATTTT.

This rearrangement joins TRBV29-1 to TRBJ2-7, with a possible D match to TRBD2 (5 bases). This CDR3 region has 11 residues. V lost 7 bases, J lost 8 bases, and 15 bases lay in between. Germline V CDR1 and CDR2: SQVTM, ANQGSEA. CDR3: CSANAGKQQYF. CDR3 coding DNA: TGCAGCGCGAACGCCGGGAAGCAGCAGTACTTC.

This clonotype occurred a few times. The chain joins TRBV24-1 to TRBJ2-3; TRBD2 might be the D (5 bases). Trimming took off 3 bases at V and 5 bases at J, with 11 bases between the two ends. CDR3 length: 14 amino acids. Germline V lookup: CDR1 KGHDR, CDR2 SFDVKD. The CDR3 sequence: CATSDPGRGDTQYF. The CDR3, as DNA: TGTGCCACCAGTGATCCCGGACGGGGAGATACGCAGTATTTT.

This chain uses TRBV19 with TRBJ1-1; the D gene is possibly TRBD1 (5 bases). CDR3 size: 12 residues. Per germline, CDR1 LNHDA and CDR2 SQIVND (reference sequence). V lost 7 bases and J lost 4, with 10 bases in between. This chain's CDR3 is CASKRRATEAFF. The CDR3 DNA reads TGTGCCAGTAAGCGCAGGGCCACTGAAGCTTTCTTT.

Only a few counts were recorded for this clonotype. V is TRBV4-1 and J is TRBJ2-7; perhaps TRBD2 as D (6 bases). Trimming left V 4 bases short and J 7 bases short, with 23 bases between. Germline CDR1 is MGHRA and CDR2 is YSYEKL. This CDR3 is built from 16 residues. The CDR3 spells CASSLRTFTGVGEQYF. CDR3 nucleotides: TGCGCCAGCAGCCTCCGGACTTTCACGGGAGTAGGAGAGCAGTACTTC.

V is TRBV21-1 and J is TRBJ2-3; the table's D call, TRBD1, has no DNA check behind it. TRBV21-1 is labeled a pseudogene. The length of the CDR3 is 18 residues. The DNA of the CDR3 is TGTGCCAGCACCCGAGGGGGGACGCAGGATGGGGGCACAGATACGCAGTATTTT. It encodes CASTRGGTQDGGTDTQYF.